One and the same sample provided the 13 T cell receptor beta chains below, sequenced in a study of regulatory T cells in long-lasting Graves disease. The time point denotes: newly diagnosed GD, antithyroid drugs for less than 3 months. The TCR library was made from RNA extracted from PBMCs. Libraries of TCR beta came from iRepertoire HTBI primers plus Arm-PCR of CDR3 regions. TCRdb re-called the multiplex PCR reads with MiXCR, one entry per CDR3 protein. Here the sample spans about half a million distinct CDR3 sequences, 12% being singletons. These records were also assigned to another study, of T cells in Graves' hyperthyroidism and ophthalmopathy.

The sample in question was peripheral blood mononuclear cells (PBMCs), obtained at new diagnosis, from a patient treated with antithyroid drugs. All receptors derive from a woman in her 30s with Graves disease.

This clonotype was seen many times. V usage is TRBV27 and J usage is TRBJ1-3; D remains ambiguous. The germline gives CDR1 MNHEY, CDR2 SMNVEV (reference sequence). CDR3 length: 13 amino acids. Trimming took off 0 bases at V and 4 bases at J, with 4 bases between the two ends. The CDR3 here is CASSLSVGNTIYF. The CDR3 DNA sequence: TGTGCCAGCAGTTTATCGGTCGGAAACACCATATATTTT.

This clonotype was counted only a few times. The chain joins TRBV3-1 to TRBJ1-1; TRBD1 is a possible D gene (5 bases). V was pared by 4 bases and J by 0 bases, with 12 bases between. The CDR3 runs to 15 residues. Germline CDR1 LGHDT, CDR2 YNNKEL (reference sequence). In DNA, the CDR3 is TGTGCCAGCAGCCTCATGGGGCGGATGAACACTGAAGCTTTCTTT. Translation gives CASSLMGRMNTEAFF.

In its sample, this clonotype was seen a few times. The V and J genes are TRBV7-9 and TRBJ2-5; a possible D gene is TRBD2 (6 bases). The V and J ends lost 4 bases and 7 bases respectively, with 16 bases between them. Germline CDR1 SEHNR, CDR2 FQNEAQ (reference sequence). The CDR3 runs to 14 residues. As DNA, the CDR3 is TGTGCCAGCAGCTCACCGGGAGAACCAAGGACCCAGTACTTC. Its protein is CASSSPGEPRTQYF.

This clonotype has just a few counts. One junction end does not reproduce the germline sequence, and a read error may be involved. The chain couples TRBV3-1 to TRBJ1-2; D is ambiguous. Germline loops: CDR1 LGHDT, CDR2 YNNKEL (reference sequence). This CDR3 comprises 12 residues. The CDR3 region has the DNA TGTGTCAGCAGCCAACGGTCACGTGGCTACACCTTC. It specifies CVSSQRSRGYTF.

This clonotype was counted at least ten times. The DNA of the CDR3 is TGTGCCAGCAGCGGTAGACAGGGACGGGATTCACCCCTCCACTTT. Translated: CASSGRQGRDSPLHF. V gene TRBV9 combines with J gene TRBJ1-6; TRBD1 matches 7 bases. Germline V lookup: CDR1 SGDLS, CDR2 YYNGEE. Trimming at V came to 3 bases and at J to 8 bases, leaving 8 bases not matched to a gene. The length of the CDR3 is 15 residues.

V and J are TRBV30 and TRBJ2-7; the D call may be TRBD1 or TRBD2 (5 bases each). The ends were cut back, 4 bases at V and 6 bases at J, with 16 bases in the middle. Looked up from germline, CDR1 is GTSNPN and CDR2 is SVGIG (reference sequence). The CDR3 runs 13 residues. The CDR3 spells CAWTPLRGGEQYF. The DNA for the CDR3 is TGTGCCTGGACTCCACTGAGGGGTGGCGAGCAGTACTTC. The entire variable domain, with the rest obtained from reference TRBV30 and TRBJ2-7, is as follows: SQTIHQWPATLVQPVGSPLSLECTVEGTSNPNLYWYRQAAGRGLQLLFYSVGIGQISSEVPQNLSASRPQDRQFILSSKKLLLSDSGFYLCAWTPLRGGEQYFGPGTRLTVT.

There are a few counts of this clonotype. The chain couples TRBV4-3 to TRBJ1-2; D perhaps matches TRBD1 (5 bases). This CDR3 is 14 amino acids long. Germline V gives CDR1 LGHNA, CDR2 YSLEER. The V and J ends lost 4 bases and 6 bases respectively, with 15 bases between them. For the CDR3, the DNA is TGCGCCAGCAGCCCGAGGGACCCCGGACATGGCTACACCTTC. Protein sequence: CASSPRDPGHGYTF.

Only one count was recorded for this clonotype. A far larger clone is one base from this, pointing to a likely read error. Here the CDR3 reads CASSEQTNTQYF. The CDR3 DNA reads TGTGCCAGCAGTGAGCAGACAAATACGCAGTATTTT. J is TRBJ2-3 and V is TRBV6-2 or TRBV6-3; D unresolved. This CDR3 spans 12 amino acids. V was cut by 5 bases and J by 7 bases, with 10 bases left in between. Germline CDR1 is MNHEY and CDR2 is SVGEGT.

This clonotype was counted a few times. The V call is TRBV7-3, the J call TRBJ2-3; the match to TRBD2 covers 7 bases. Germline V gives CDR1 SGHTA, CDR2 FQGTGA. The CDR3 contains 15 residues. With 5 bases clipped from V and 7 bases from J, the junction kept 12 bases outside the gene matches. CDR3: CASSILPGGINTQYF. The CDR3 DNA sequence: TGTGCCAGCAGCATCCTACCGGGAGGTATAAATACGCAGTATTTT.

This clonotype was seen a few times. The chain joins TRBV5-1 to TRBJ2-6; D unresolved. V was pared by 1 base and J by 3 bases, with 11 bases between. The CDR3 is 16 residues long. Germline CDR1 reads SGHRS; CDR2 reads YFSETQ. CDR3 amino acids: CASSLLSASGANVLTF. CDR3 in DNA: TGCGCCAGCAGCTTGTTGAGTGCGAGTGGGGCCAACGTCCTGACTTTC.

At least ten counts were recorded for this clonotype. This sequence joins TRBV4-1 and TRBJ1-1; D unresolved. The CDR3 is made up of 13 amino acids. The germline V and J ends were trimmed by 0 bases and 9 bases, with 11 bases remaining between them. Germline values: CDR1 MGHRA, CDR2 YSYEKL. Here the CDR3 DNA reads TGCGCCAGCAGCCAAGAATCTACGGGAAAAGCTTTCTTT. Translating it yields CASSQESTGKAFF.

There are a few counts of this clonotype. This sequence joins TRBV5-1 and TRBJ2-7; the D gene is possibly TRBD2 (7 bases). CDR3 length equals 13 residues. V lost 4 bases to trimming and J lost 9 bases, with 17 bases between them. In germline, CDR1 is SGHRS, CDR2 YFSETQ. Written as DNA, the CDR3 is TGCGCCAGCAGCGGGACTACAGGGTCCACGCAGTACTTC. Translation gives CASSGTTGSTQYF.

This clonotype was seen many times. The chain carries TRBV27 and TRBJ1-5; D is uncertain. The V end lost 5 bases, the J end lost 4 bases, and 15 bases lay between the germline ends. The germline V gene encodes CDR1 MNHEY and CDR2 SMNVEV (reference sequence). The CDR3 is made up of 15 amino acids. In DNA form, the CDR3 reads TGTGCCAGCAGTCTCGGTCTCCCGTCTAATCAGCCCCAGCATTTT. The encoded protein is CASSLGLPSNQPQHF.